Listed below are T cell receptor beta chains from one sample, sequenced in a study of cytomegalovirus exposure and HLA in healthy donors. Repertoires were generated with immunoSEQ multiplex PCR, while TCRdb's copy carries only in-frame clones and drops some. The sample contains about 140,000 clones, more than 75% of which appear only once. Sequenced material: PBMCs. These receptors all come from a man aged 45-65 years in good health and CMV-seronegative. Both conserved end residues are trimmed from each CDR3. Expanded clones are given a class, and other clones once, few, many or no size at all.

-,TRBV2,ASSDRGYEQY
-,TRBV6-5,ASSPTGGRVEQY
few,TRBV7-3,ASSLGVAEGQETQY
few,TRBV19,ASSPQDSRSYNEQF
-,TRBV29-1,SVAKTGAFFYNEQF
-,TRBV6-6,ASSYGGNEQY
-,TRBV5-1,ASSGGTSGRSSTDTQY
-,TRBV7-6,ASSLSTRVNTGELF
-,TRBV5-4,ASRTTAEGKTQY
few,TRBV5-1,ASSLGLAGGVYNEQF
-,TRBV18,ASSPPVHRETQY
-,TRBV4-1,ASSQDAGSHGYT
-,TRBV19,ASSIGGTGDEQF
once,TRBV5-1,ASSQGGGPSSYNEQF
-,TRBV6-1,ASRTGQGTYEQY
-,TRBV6-5,ASSYSGQREQY
-,TRBV5-1,ASSLGASGSPTGELF
-,TRBV6-1,ASSGYRWVITEAF
once,TRBV18,ASSPNMGTGDEQY
once,TRBV4-1,ASLQFANTGELF
few,TRBV19,ASSFQAYGYT
-,TRBV6-1,ASEVEGGYGYT
-,TRBV5-1,ASSLTGIVRNTEAF
-,TRBV4-1,ASSQGQANTGELF
-,TRBV11-2,ASSLGGGHEQY
few,TRBV4-1,ASSRGLAGVTDTQY
-,TRBV28,ASKLWDTRNTEAF
-,TRBV25-1,ANSQREGRKNIQY
-,TRBV5-1,ASSPTGGEELF
-,TRBV28,ASIAGGNTEAF
-,TRBV4-2,ASSTLAGDGAEQF
-,TRBV6-5,ASSRDRPSSYEQY
few,TRBV11-3,ASSLDQGAHNEQF
-,TRBV9,ASSQAGGPETQY
-,TRBV13,ASSPTGTSGPYEQY
-,TRBV9,ASSPSRQGELF
-,TRBV5-1,ASSYYGTGNTEAF
-,TRBV7-9,ASRPQGKNTGELF
-,TRBV5-1,ASSSTGQLFDGYT
once,TRBV2,ASSESTSGRARGTDTQY
few,TRBV19,ASSIDLVRGYEQY
-,TRBV6-7,ASSYEGGCVANEKLF
few,TRBV2,ASSVGAGMDEQF
-,TRBV4-1,ASSQGGGHQDYEQY
-,TRBV5-4,ASSLSGGGAF
-,TRBV7-9,ASSTRDGYT
-,TRBV5-6,ASSLVSSEQF
-,TRBV5-8,ASSLKGGGRGFGYT